What follows is one T cell receptor (beta chain) and its context. Method: immunoSEQ multiplex PCR; TCRdb's copy keeps in-frame clones and lacks some. The sample has 400,000 to 500,000 clones; roughly 90% are singletons. V shed 3 bases and J 0 bases; nucleotides not matched to a gene: 3. CDR3 size: 15 residues. Germline CDR1 is SGHRS and CDR2 is YFSETQ. The data were taken from a study of blood T cell repertoires in COVID-19. The genes are TRBV5-1 and TRBJ2-1; 7 nucleotides line up with TRBD2. The TCR was taken from a woman aged 40 to 50 who had recovered from COVID-19. Sample: PBMCs or T cells enriched from blood (not recorded which). The CDR3 loop is CASSSPSGSYNEQFF. The CDR3 coding sequence is TGCGCCAGCAGCTCGCCTAGCGGCTCCTACAATGAGCAGTTCTTC.